This T cell receptor beta chain was sequenced in a study of shared clonotypes between healthy human individuals. Germline CDR1 and CDR2: LNHNV and YYDKDF (reference sequence). With 0 bases removed from V and 4 bases from J, the gap between germline ends came to 6 bases. This CDR3 has 13 residues. For sorted subsets, about 190 ng DNA per replicate equaled 33,000 or so T cell genomes. The table came from immunoSEQ multiplex PCR; TCRdb's copy has only in-frame clones and leaves some out. The sample lists some 1 million clones, 65% to 80% occurring once. The sequence derives from a man younger than 35 in good health. V and J are TRBV15 and TRBJ1-2; D unclear. The sequenced sample was memory CD4+ T cells sorted from blood. Subset here: CD45RA-negative fraction. The CDR3 sequence: CATSRDALYGYTF. As DNA, the CDR3 is TGTGCCACCAGCAGAGACGCACTCTATGGCTACACCTTC.